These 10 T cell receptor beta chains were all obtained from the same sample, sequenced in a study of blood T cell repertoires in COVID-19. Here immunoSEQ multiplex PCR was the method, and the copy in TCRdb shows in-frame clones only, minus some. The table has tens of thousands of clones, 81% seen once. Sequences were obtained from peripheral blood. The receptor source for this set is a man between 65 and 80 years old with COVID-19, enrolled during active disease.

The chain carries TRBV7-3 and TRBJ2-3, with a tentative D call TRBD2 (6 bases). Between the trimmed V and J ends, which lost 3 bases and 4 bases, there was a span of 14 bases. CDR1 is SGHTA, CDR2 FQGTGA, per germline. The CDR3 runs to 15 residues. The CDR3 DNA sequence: TGTGCCAGCAGCTTTACCGGGAGTCTCTCAGATACGCAGTATTTT. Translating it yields CASSFTGSLSDTQYF.

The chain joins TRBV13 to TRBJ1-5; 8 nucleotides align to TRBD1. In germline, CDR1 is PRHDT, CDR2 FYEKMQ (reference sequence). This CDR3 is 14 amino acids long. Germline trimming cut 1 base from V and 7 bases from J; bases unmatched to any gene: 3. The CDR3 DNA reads TGTGCCAGCAGCTTAGCAGGGGGCCAACAGCCCCAGCATTTT. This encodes CASSLAGGQQPQHF.

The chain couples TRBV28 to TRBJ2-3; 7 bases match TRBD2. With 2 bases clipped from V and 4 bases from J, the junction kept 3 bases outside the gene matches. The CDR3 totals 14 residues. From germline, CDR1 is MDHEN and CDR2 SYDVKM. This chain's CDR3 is CASSLAGAADTQYF. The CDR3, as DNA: TGTGCCAGCAGTTTAGCGGGAGCGGCAGATACGCAGTATTTT.

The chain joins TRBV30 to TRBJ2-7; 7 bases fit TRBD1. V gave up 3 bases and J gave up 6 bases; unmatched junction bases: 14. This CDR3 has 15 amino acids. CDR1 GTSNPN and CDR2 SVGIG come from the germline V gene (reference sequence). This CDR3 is CAWRKALQGNREQYF. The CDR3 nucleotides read TGTGCCTGGAGAAAAGCCTTACAGGGGAATCGCGAGCAGTACTTC.

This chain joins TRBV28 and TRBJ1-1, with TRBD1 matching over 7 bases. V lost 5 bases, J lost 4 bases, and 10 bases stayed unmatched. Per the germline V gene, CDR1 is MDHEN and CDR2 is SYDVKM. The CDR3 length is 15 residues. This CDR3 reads CASSLPTGLGTEAFF. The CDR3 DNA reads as TGTGCCAGCAGTCTTCCGACAGGGTTGGGCACTGAAGCTTTCTTT.

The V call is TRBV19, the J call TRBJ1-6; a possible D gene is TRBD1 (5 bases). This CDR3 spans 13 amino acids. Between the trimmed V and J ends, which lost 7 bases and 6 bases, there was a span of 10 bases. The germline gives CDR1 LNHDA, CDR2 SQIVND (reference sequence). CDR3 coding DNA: TGTGCCAGTAAGATGGACACTAATTCACCCCTCCACTTT. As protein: CASKMDTNSPLHF.

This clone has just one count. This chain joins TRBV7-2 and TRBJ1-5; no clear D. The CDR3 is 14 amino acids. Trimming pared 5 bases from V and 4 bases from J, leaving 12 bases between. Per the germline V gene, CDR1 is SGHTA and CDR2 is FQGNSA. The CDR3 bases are TGTGCCAGCAGCCCCGGAGGACCGAATCAGCCCCAGCATTTT. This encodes CASSPGGPNQPQHF.

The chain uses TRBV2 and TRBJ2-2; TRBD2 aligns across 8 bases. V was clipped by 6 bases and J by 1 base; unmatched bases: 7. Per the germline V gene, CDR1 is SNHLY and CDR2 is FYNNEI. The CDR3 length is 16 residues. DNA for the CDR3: TGTGCCAGCAGAGAGCGGGGGCCGGGGAACACCGGGGAGCTGTTTTTT. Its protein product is CASRERGPGNTGELFF.

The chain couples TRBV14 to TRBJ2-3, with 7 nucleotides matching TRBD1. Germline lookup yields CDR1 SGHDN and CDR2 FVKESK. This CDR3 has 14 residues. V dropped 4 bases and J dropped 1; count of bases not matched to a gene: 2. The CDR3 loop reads CASSLTGGTDTQYF. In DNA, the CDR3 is TGTGCCAGCAGCCTAACAGGGGGCACAGATACGCAGTATTTT.

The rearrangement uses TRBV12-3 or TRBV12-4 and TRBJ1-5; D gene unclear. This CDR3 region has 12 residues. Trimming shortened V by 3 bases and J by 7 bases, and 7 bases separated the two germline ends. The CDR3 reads CASSFSGQPQHF. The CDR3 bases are TGTGCCAGCAGTTTTTCGGGACAGCCCCAGCATTTT.